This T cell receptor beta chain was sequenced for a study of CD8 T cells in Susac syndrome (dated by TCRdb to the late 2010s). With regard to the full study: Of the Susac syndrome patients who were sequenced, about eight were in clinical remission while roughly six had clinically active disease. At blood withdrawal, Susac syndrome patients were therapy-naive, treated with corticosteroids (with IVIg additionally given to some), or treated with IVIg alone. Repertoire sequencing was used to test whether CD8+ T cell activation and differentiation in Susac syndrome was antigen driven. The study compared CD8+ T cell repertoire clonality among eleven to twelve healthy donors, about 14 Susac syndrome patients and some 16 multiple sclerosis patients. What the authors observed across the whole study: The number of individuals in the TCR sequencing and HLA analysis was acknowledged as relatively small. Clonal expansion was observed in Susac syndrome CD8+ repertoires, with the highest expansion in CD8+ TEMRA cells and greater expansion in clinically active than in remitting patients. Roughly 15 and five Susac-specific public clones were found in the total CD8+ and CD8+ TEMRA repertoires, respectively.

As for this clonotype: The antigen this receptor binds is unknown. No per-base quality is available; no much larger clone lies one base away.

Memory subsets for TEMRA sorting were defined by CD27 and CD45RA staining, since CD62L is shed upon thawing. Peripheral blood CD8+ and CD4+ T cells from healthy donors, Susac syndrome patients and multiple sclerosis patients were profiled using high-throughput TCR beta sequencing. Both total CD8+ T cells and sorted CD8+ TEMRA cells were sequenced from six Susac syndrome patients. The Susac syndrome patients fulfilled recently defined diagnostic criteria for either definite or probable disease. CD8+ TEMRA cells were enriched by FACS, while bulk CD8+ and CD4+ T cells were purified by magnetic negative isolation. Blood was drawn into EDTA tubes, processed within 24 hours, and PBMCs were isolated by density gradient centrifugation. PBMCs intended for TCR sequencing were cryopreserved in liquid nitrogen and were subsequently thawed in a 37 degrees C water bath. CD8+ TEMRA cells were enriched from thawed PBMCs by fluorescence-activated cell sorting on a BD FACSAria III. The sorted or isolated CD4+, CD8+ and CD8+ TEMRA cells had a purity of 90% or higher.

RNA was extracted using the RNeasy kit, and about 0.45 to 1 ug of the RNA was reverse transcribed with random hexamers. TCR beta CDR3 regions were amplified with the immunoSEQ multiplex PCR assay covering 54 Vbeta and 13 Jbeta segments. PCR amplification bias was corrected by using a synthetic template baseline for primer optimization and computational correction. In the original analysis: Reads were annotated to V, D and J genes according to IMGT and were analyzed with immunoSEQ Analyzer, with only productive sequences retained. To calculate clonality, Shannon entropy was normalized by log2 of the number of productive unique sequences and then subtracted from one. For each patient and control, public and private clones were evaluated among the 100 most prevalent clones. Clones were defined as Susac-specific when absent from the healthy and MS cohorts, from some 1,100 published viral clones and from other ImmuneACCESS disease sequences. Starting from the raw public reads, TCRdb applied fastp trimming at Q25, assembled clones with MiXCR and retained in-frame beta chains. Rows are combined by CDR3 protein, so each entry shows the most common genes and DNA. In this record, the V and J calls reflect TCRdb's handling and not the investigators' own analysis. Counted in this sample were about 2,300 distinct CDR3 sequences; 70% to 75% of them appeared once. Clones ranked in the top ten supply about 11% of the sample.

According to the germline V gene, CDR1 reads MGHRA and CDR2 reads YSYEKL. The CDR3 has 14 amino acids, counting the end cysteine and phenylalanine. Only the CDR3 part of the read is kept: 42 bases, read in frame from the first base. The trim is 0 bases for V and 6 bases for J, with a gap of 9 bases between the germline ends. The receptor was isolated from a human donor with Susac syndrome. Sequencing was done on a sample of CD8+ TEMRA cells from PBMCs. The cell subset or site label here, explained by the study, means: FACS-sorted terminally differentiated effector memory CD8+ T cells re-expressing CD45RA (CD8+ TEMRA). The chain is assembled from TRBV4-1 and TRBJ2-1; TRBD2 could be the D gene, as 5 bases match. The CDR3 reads CASSQDREINEQFF. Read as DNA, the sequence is TGCGCCAGCAGCCAAGATAGGGAGATCAATGAGCAGTTCTTC.